This T cell receptor beta chain came from a study of a mutant IDH1 vaccine in newly diagnosed glioma. Study information: Commencement of vaccination occurred 4-6 weeks following radiotherapy alone, or concurrently with temozolomide cycles. Prior therapy was radiotherapy, temozolomide, or both; most received both.

On this clone itself: Its matching antigen is unknown.

Generated by immunoSEQ multiplex PCR, the TCRdb table keeps only in-frame clones and is missing some. The sample lists over 30,000 clones, roughly 80% seen once, with about 9.3% in the top ten. The CDR3 covers 16 residues. Germline values: CDR1 MDHEN, CDR2 SYDVKM. V shed 5 bases and J 4 bases; nucleotides not matched to a gene: 11. Time point meaning: week 35, safety follow-up. In every dose of vaccine, 300 ug of mutant IDH1 20-mer peptide was given alongside topical imiquimod. Each patient was administered eight vaccinations, scheduled in weeks 1, 3, 5, 7, 11, 15, 19 and 23. There were new WHO grade 3 or 4 astrocytomas in the donors, and these were IDH1-mutant and ATRX-lost.

Sequences were derived from PBMCs, sampled from a glioma patient whose treatment included an IDH1 peptide vaccine. The chain recombines TRBV28 with TRBJ2-5; 9 bases agree with TRBD1. The clonotype comes from a woman younger than 45 with glioma. Some clones in this sample may be carry-over from other donors' samples. CDR3 protein: CASSLGRKDRGETQYF. CDR3 bases: TGTGCCAGCAGTCTCGGACGAAAGGACAGGGGAGAGACCCAGTACTTC. The variable domain in full, completed from reference TRBV28 and TRBJ2-5, reads DVKVTQSSRYLVKRTGEKVFLECVQDMDHENMFWYRQDPGLGLRLIYFSYDVKMKEKGDIPEGYSVSREKKERFSLILESASTNQTSMYLCASSLGRKDRGETQYFGPGTRLLVL.